The 4 T cell receptor beta chains listed next were all sequenced from one sample in a study of Graves' ophthalmopathy and Graves' hyperthyroidism. Using RNA transcripts, the TCR beta CDR3 regions were amplified. HTBI-primed RT-PCR formed the first round, and a multiplex PCR formed the second. TCRdb redid the calling of the multiplex PCR reads with MiXCR, one entry per CDR3 protein. This sample has about 400,000 distinct CDR3 sequences, with 18% found just once. Sample: peripheral blood. Receptors originate from a woman between 18 and 29 years old with Graves' ophthalmopathy.

This clonotype was seen ten or more times. The chain carries TRBV6-2 or TRBV6-3 and TRBJ1-2, with D hard to call. V shed 0 bases and J shed 0 bases, with 17 bases lying between them. The CDR3 loop spans 18 amino acids. Germline V gene lookup returns CDR1 MNHEY and CDR2 SVGEGT. As DNA, the CDR3 is TGTGCCAGCAGTTACTCGAGCCACACCAACCCTCCTAACTATGGCTACACCTTC. Translated: CASSYSSHTNPPNYGYTF.

Ten or more counts support this clonotype. The chain joins TRBV27 to TRBJ1-5; D is possibly TRBD1 (5 bases). The CDR3 runs 16 residues. Trimming shortened V by 4 bases and J by 3 bases, and 16 bases separated the two germline ends. The germline gives CDR1 MNHEY, CDR2 SMNVEV (reference sequence). This CDR3 is CASSSWGGGVNQPQHF. The DNA for the CDR3 is TGTGCCAGCAGTTCCTGGGGGGGAGGGGTCAATCAGCCCCAGCATTTT.

The rearrangement links TRBV6-1 to TRBJ2-5, with D hard to call. The germline V gene encodes CDR1 MNHNS and CDR2 SASEGT. V was clipped by 1 base and J by 7 bases, with 4 bases between them. The CDR3 has 11 amino acids. CDR3 protein: CASSEGRTQYF. The CDR3 DNA reads TGTGCCAGCAGTGAAGGTCGGACCCAGTACTTC.

This clonotype was observed at least ten times. This chain uses TRBV29-1 with TRBJ1-1; possible D gene TRBD1, 5 bases. Looked up from germline, CDR1 is SQVTM and CDR2 is ANQGSEA. V lost 6 bases, J lost 1 base, and 9 bases lay in between. This CDR3 has 12 amino acids. The CDR3 nucleotides are TGCAGCGTGGGACTGGGGAACACTGAAGCTTTCTTT. This codes for CSVGLGNTEAFF.